The 2 T cell receptor beta chains below all came from one sample that was sequenced in a study of blood T cell repertoires in COVID-19 (dated by TCRdb to 2018 to 2020). Library creation used the immunoSEQ multiplex PCR assay. The table comes from immuneACCESS by way of TCRdb, which keeps in-frame sequences with V and J called. Part of the clones is missing from these tables; in studies checked, under half for an unresolved V gene and the rest for unknown reasons. The sample yields about 220,000 clones; around three quarters were counted once. More than 7% of the sample is held by the ten biggest clonotypes. Sequencing used peripheral blood. Receptors originate from a woman between 70 and 85 years old with acute or convalescent COVID-19.

Concerning this clone: One junction end does not reproduce the germline sequence, and a read error may be involved. This rearrangement joins TRBV6-5 to TRBJ2-2, with a tentative D call TRBD1 (7 bases). The CDR3 loop spans 15 amino acids. Germline CDR1 and CDR2: MNHEY and SVGAGI. The CDR3 region is CASSYYPGGTGELFF. CDR3 in DNA: TGTGCCAGCAGCTACTACCCAGGGGGGACCGGGGAGCTGTTTTTT.

With respect to this clone: Distinct nucleotide sequences in the sample also encode this CDR3. This rearrangement joins TRBV5-1 to TRBJ2-7, with D unresolved. The germline V and J ends were trimmed by 0 bases and 4 bases, with 5 bases remaining between them. Per germline, CDR1 SGHRS and CDR2 YFSETQ. The CDR3 loop spans 12 amino acids. DNA for the CDR3: TGCGCCAGCAGCTTGGGAGGTTACGAGCAGTACTTC. Translating gives CASSLGGYEQYF.